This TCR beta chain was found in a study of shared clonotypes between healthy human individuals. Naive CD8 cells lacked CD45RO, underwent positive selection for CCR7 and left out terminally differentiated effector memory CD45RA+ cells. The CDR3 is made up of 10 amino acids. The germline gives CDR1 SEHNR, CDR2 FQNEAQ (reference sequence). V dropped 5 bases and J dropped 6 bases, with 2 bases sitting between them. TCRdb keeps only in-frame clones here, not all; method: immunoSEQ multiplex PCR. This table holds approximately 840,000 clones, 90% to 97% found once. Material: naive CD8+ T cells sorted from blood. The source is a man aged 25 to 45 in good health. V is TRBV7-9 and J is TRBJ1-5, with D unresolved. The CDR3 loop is CASSLQPQHF. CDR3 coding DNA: TGTGCCAGCAGCCTTCAGCCCCAGCATTTT.